This T cell receptor beta chain was documented in a study of blood T cells in healthy people across ages. This CDR3 is 15 amino acids long. In germline, CDR1 is LGHDT, CDR2 YNNKEL (reference sequence). V lost 4 bases and J lost 7; bases outside the gene matches: 9. The second PCR ran roughly 6 to 11 cycles with a sample-barcoded 5' primer and J-beta primers. One entry per CDR3 protein results from TCRdb running MiXCR on the 5' RACE reads. Seen here are 1.5 million or so distinct CDR3 sequences, under 55% observed once, and the top ten hold about 3.8%. The sequencing sample was made of blood. This clonotype was sampled from a woman younger than 35 in good health. The chain carries TRBV3-1 and TRBJ2-2, with 7 bases fitting TRBD1. In DNA, the CDR3 is TGTGCCAGCAGCCTTTCGAAGGGGGCTTTCGGGGAGCTGTTTTTT. Amino acid sequence: CASSLSKGAFGELFF.